Below, 20 T cell receptor beta chains from the same sample are listed, as sequenced in a study of T cell changes during pregnancy in multiple sclerosis. Profiled with immunoSEQ multiplex PCR; TCRdb holds only in-frame clones, not every one. The data show 60,000 to 75,000 clones, with roughly 92% seen just once and approximately 2% held by the top ten. The input for sequencing was peripheral blood, taken in the second trimester of pregnancy. These receptor sequences come from a female donor with multiple sclerosis, enrolled in a pregnancy study.

V gene TRBV6-5 combines with J gene TRBJ1-5, with 7 positions matching TRBD1. This CDR3 has 13 residues. Germline CDR1 reads MNHEY; CDR2 reads SVGAGI. V lost 6 bases to trimming and J lost 7 bases; unmatched junction nucleotides: 6. CDR3 region: CASRETGDQPQHF. CDR3 DNA sequence: TGTGCCAGCAGGGAAACAGGGGACCAGCCCCAGCATTTT.

This clone was seen only once. The chain recombines TRBV7-3 with TRBJ2-5, with TRBD2 identical over 7 bases. The CDR3 extends over 15 amino acids. Germline V gives CDR1 SGHTA, CDR2 FQGTGA. V was clipped by 3 bases and J by 5 bases; unmatched bases: 9. For the CDR3, the DNA is TGTGCCAGCAGCTTGAGGACTAGACCCTTGGAGACCCAGTACTTC. Its translation is CASSLRTRPLETQYF.

The CDR3 sequence is CASSFRTGNQETQYF. The CDR3 DNA is TGTGCCAGCAGTTTCCGGACAGGAAACCAAGAGACCCAGTACTTC. V and J are TRBV6-6 and TRBJ2-5, with 7 bases matching TRBD1. Germline V CDR1 and CDR2: MNHNY, SVGAGI (reference sequence). The CDR3 totals 15 residues. J lost 0 bases, V lost 4 bases, and 5 bases had no gene match.

The chain joins TRBV19 to TRBJ2-1; 10 nucleotides agree with TRBD2. J gave up 1 base and V 6 bases, and 0 bases lay outside the gene matches. The CDR3 has 14 amino acids. Germline CDR1 LNHDA, CDR2 SQIVND (reference sequence). This chain's CDR3 is CASRTSGSYNEQFF. The CDR3 DNA follows: TGTGCCAGTAGGACTAGCGGGTCCTACAATGAGCAGTTCTTC.

The chain recombines TRBV7-9 with TRBJ2-5, with D unresolved. V dropped 2 bases and J dropped 2 bases, with 6 bases sitting between them. The CDR3 runs 13 residues. Germline CDR1 SEHNR, CDR2 FQNEAQ (reference sequence). The CDR3 coding sequence is TGTGCCAGCAGCTTACCAGTACAAGAGACCCAGTACTTC. Protein: CASSLPVQETQYF.

The chain links TRBV6-6 to TRBJ2-7; TRBD1 matches at 10 bases. The germline CDR1 and CDR2 sequences are MNHNY and SVGAGI (reference sequence). V lost 4 bases, J lost 5 bases, and 8 bases stayed unmatched. The CDR3 spans 15 residues. In DNA, the CDR3 is TGTGCCAGCAGTTTTTCCGGGACAGGGGATGACGAGCAGTACTTC. It is translated as CASSFSGTGDDEQYF.

The rearrangement links TRBV2 to TRBJ2-2; tentatively, D is TRBD2 (5 bases). The CDR3 totals 15 residues. With 4 bases removed from V and 3 bases from J, the gap between germline ends came to 12 bases. Germline V lookup: CDR1 SNHLY, CDR2 FYNNEI. The CDR3 DNA reads TGTGCCAGCAGTGTTAAGCGGAGCCACACCGGGGAGCTGTTTTTT. This codes for CASSVKRSHTGELFF.

The chain couples TRBV7-2 to TRBJ2-7; D unclear. This CDR3 spans 13 amino acids. The germline V gene has CDR1 SGHTA and CDR2 FQGNSA. With 7 bases removed from V and 4 bases from J, the gap between germline ends came to 14 bases. CDR3 loop: CASTRGGWYEQYF. DNA for the CDR3: TGTGCCAGCACCCGAGGTGGGTGGTACGAGCAGTACTTC. The full variable domain, rest sourced from reference TRBV7-2 and TRBJ2-7, is GAGVSQSPSNKVTEKGKDVELRCDPISGHTALYWYRQSLGQGLEFLIYFQGNSAPDKSGLPSDRFSAERTGGSVSTLTIQRTQQEDSAVYLCASTRGGWYEQYFGPGTRLTVT.

V and J are TRBV27 and TRBJ1-6, with D tentatively TRBD1 (6 bases). The CDR3 consists of 15 residues. Between the trimmed V and J ends, which lost 7 bases and 5 bases, there was a span of 15 bases. CDR1 MNHEY and CDR2 SMNVEV come from the germline V gene (reference sequence). The CDR3: CASKRGSRNNSPLHF. The CDR3 DNA follows: TGTGCCAGCAAAAGGGGGAGCAGGAATAATTCACCCCTCCACTTT.

The V call is TRBV6-6, the J call TRBJ1-5; D unresolved. Germline CDR1 is MNHNY and CDR2 is SVGAGI (reference sequence). The CDR3 runs 15 residues. Deletions cut 6 bases from V and 3 bases from J, with 15 bases between. The CDR3, as DNA: TGTGCCAGCAGCCCAATCGCCAGATACAATCAGCCCCAGCATTTT. It yields the protein CASSPIARYNQPQHF.

This chain connects TRBV29-1 to TRBJ1-1; no clear D gene. CDR1 SQVTM and CDR2 ANQGSEA come from the germline V gene. This CDR3 has 13 amino acids. V gave up 7 bases and J gave up 0 bases, with 12 bases separating them. CDR3 coding DNA: TGCAGCGGGAGTAGTCGGATGAACACTGAAGCTTTCTTT. Amino acids: CSGSSRMNTEAFF.

The genes are TRBV28 and TRBJ2-2, with D uncertain. The germline V gene encodes CDR1 MDHEN and CDR2 SYDVKM. With 8 bases removed from V and 7 bases from J, the gap between germline ends came to 8 bases. This CDR3 has 11 residues. Here the CDR3 DNA reads TGTGCCAGCCGACGAGGCGGGGAGCTGTTTTTT. Protein: CASRRGGELFF.

CDR3 coding DNA: TGTGCCAGCAGTTTTCCCCTATACACCGGGACAAATCAGCCCCAGCATTTT. It specifies CASSFPLYTGTNQPQHF. V and J are TRBV28 and TRBJ1-5; possible D gene TRBD1, 6 bases. The V and J ends lost 3 bases and 4 bases respectively, with 19 bases between them. Germline V lookup: CDR1 MDHEN, CDR2 SYDVKM. The CDR3 contains 17 residues.

The chain employs TRBV5-4 and TRBJ2-5; the D is unclear. The V end lost 6 bases, the J end lost 5 bases, and 17 bases lay between the germline ends. This CDR3 spans 14 amino acids. Germline V CDR1 and CDR2: SGHNT, YYREEE (reference sequence). CDR3 sequence reads: CASTAPEARETQYF. The DNA of the CDR3 is TGTGCCAGCACCGCACCCGAGGCACGTGAGACCCAGTACTTC.

The chain uses TRBV28 and TRBJ1-5; D not certain. V lost 6 bases, J lost 9 bases, and 9 bases lay in between. The CDR3 length is 11 residues. The V gene's germline CDR1 is MDHEN and CDR2 SYDVKM. The CDR3 reads CASSAHTPQHF. The CDR3, as DNA: TGTGCCAGCAGCGCTCACACGCCCCAGCATTTT.

The V and J genes are TRBV4-2 and TRBJ2-7; no reliable D call. The CDR3 runs 15 residues. V lost 4 bases, J lost 7 bases, and 20 bases lay in between. The germline CDR1 and CDR2 sequences are LGHNA and YNFKEQ. CDR3 DNA: TGTGCCAGCAGCCTAACGGGTGTGGGTGAAAAGGAGCAGTACTTC. This gives the protein CASSLTGVGEKEQYF.

This clone was counted once. The chain has TRBV7-3 and TRBJ2-2; 8 nucleotides match TRBD2. The trim removed 5 bases at V and 2 bases at J, leaving 4 bases unmatched. This CDR3 is built from 15 residues. The germline gives CDR1 SGHTA, CDR2 FQGTGA. The CDR3 here is CASSGLAGNTGELFF. The CDR3 bases are TGTGCCAGCAGCGGCCTAGCGGGCAACACCGGGGAGCTGTTTTTT.

The chain links TRBV19 to TRBJ2-7; 12 nucleotides align to TRBD1. V trimming: 5 bases; J trimming: 5 bases; junction bases outside the gene matches: 4. Germline loops: CDR1 LNHDA, CDR2 SQIVND (reference sequence). This CDR3 contains 14 residues. Here the CDR3 DNA reads TGTGCCAGTAGTGCGGGACAGGGGGCCCACGAGCAGTACTTC. It yields the protein CASSAGQGAHEQYF.

The chain recombines TRBV7-6 with TRBJ2-1; D is perhaps TRBD1 (5 bases). The CDR3 has 16 amino acids. V was cut by 1 base and J by 0 bases, with 10 bases left in between. The germline gives CDR1 SGHVS, CDR2 FNYEAQ. Here the CDR3 reads CASSLGQSSSYNEQFF. For the CDR3, the DNA is TGTGCCAGCAGCTTAGGACAGTCAAGCTCCTACAATGAGCAGTTCTTC.

The chain combines TRBV12-5 with TRBJ1-2; D is perhaps TRBD1 (6 bases). V gave up 1 base and J gave up 8 bases, with 17 bases separating them. The length of the CDR3 is 15 residues. Germline-derived CDR1 and CDR2 are LGHNT and FRNRAP. CDR3 coding DNA: TGTGCTAGTGGTTTGGAGCTGGGGGGGCAGGAGGGCTACACCTTC. It specifies CASGLELGGQEGYTF. Based on the CDR3 plus reference TRBV12-5 and TRBJ1-2, the full variable domain is DARVTQTPRHKVTEMGQEVTMRCQPILGHNTVFWYRQTMMQGLELLAYFRNRAPLDDSGMPKDRFSAEMPDATLATLKIQPSEPRDSAVYFCASGLELGGQEGYTFGSGTRLTVV.